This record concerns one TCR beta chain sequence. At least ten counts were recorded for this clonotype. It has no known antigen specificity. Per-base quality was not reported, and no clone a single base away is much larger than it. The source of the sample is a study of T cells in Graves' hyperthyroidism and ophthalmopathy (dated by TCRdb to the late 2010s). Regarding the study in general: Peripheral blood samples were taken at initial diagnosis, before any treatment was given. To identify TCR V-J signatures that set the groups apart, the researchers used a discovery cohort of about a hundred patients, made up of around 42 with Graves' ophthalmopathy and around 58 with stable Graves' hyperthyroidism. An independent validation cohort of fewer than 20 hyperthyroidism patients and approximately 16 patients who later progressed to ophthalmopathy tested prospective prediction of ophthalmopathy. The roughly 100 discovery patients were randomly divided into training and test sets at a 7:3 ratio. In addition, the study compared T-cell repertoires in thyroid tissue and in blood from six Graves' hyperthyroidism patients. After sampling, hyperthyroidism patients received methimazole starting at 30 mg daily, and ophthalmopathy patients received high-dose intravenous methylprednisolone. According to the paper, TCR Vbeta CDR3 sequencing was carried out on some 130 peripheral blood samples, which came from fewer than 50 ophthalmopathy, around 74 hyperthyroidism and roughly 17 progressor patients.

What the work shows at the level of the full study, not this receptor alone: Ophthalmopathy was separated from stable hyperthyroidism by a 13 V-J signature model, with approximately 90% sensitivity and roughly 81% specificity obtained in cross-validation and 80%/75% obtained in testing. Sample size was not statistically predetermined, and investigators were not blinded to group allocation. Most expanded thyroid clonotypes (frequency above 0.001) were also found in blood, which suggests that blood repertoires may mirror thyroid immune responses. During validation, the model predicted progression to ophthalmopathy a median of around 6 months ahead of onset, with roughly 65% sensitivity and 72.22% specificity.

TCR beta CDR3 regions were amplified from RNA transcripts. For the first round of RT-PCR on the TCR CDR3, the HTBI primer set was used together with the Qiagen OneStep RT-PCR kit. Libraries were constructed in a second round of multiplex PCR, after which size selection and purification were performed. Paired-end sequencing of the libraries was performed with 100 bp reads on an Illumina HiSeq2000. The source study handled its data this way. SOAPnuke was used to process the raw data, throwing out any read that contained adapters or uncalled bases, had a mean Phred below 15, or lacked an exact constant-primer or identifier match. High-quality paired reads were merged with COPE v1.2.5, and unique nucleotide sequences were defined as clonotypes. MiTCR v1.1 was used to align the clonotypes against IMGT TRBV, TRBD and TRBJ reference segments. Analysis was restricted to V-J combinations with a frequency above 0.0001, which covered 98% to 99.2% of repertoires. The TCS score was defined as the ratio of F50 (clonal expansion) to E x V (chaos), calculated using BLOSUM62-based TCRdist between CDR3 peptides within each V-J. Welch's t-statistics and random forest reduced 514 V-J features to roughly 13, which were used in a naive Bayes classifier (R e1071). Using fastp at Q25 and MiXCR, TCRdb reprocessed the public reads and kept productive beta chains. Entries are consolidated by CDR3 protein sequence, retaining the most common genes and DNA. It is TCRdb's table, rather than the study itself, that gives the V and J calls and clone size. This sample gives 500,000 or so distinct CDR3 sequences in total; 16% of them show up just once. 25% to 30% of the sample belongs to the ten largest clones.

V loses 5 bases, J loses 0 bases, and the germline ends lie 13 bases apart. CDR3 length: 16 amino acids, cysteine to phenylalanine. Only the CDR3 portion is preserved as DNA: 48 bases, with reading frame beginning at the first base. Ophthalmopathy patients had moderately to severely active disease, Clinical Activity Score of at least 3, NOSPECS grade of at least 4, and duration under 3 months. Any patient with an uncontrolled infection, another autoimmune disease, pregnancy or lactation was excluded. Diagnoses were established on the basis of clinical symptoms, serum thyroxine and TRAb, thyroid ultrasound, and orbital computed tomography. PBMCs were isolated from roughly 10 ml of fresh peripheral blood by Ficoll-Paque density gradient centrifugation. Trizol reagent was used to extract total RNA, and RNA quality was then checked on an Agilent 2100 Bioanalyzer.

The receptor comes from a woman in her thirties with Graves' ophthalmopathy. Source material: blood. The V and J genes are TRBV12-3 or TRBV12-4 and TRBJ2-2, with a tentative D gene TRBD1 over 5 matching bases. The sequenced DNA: TGTGCCAGCAGTACGACAGCCGACACGAACACCGGGGAGCTGTTTTTT. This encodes CASSTTADTNTGELFF.